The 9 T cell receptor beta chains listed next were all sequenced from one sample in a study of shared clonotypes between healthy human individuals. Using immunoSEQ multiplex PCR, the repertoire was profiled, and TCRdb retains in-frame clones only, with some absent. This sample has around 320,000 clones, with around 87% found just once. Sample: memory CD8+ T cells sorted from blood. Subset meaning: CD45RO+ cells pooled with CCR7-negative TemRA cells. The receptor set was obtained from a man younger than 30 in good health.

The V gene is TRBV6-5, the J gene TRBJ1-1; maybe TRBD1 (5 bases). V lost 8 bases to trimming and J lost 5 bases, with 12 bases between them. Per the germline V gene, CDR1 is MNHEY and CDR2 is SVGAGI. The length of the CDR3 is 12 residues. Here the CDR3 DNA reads TGTGCCAGCGGGGCTTGGCGGACTGAAGCTTTCTTT. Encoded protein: CASGAWRTEAFF.

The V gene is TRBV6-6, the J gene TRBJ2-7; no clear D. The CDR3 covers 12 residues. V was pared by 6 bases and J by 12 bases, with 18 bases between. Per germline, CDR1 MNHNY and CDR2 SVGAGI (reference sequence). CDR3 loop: CASSQDQPIWYF. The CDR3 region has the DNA TGTGCCAGCAGCCAGGACCAGCCGATCTGGTACTTC.

This chain's CDR3 is CASSHRGQESYNEQFF. The CDR3 DNA follows: TGCGCCAGCAGCCATCGTGGACAGGAGTCCTACAATGAGCAGTTCTTC. The genes are TRBV4-1 and TRBJ2-1, with 7 bases matching TRBD1. Trimming removed 3 bases from V and 1 base from J; junction bases left unmatched: 6. The CDR3 totals 16 residues. Germline CDR1 is MGHRA and CDR2 is YSYEKL.

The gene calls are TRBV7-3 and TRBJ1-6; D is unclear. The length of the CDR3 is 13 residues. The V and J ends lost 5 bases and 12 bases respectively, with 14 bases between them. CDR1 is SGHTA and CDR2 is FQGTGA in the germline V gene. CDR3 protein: CASSPLDGQPLHF. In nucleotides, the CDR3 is TGTGCCAGCAGCCCTTTAGACGGTCAACCCCTCCACTTT.

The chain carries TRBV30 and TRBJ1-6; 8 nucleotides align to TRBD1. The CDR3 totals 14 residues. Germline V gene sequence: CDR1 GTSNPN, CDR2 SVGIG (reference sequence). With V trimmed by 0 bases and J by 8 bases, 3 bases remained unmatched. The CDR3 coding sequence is TGTGCCTGGAGTGTATTACAGGGGGATTCACCCCTCCACTTT. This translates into CAWSVLQGDSPLHF. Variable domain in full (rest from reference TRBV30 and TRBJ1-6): SQTIHQWPATLVQPVGSPLSLECTVEGTSNPNLYWYRQAAGRGLQLLFYSVGIGQISSEVPQNLSASRPQDRQFILSSKKLLLSDSGFYLCAWSVLQGDSPLHFGNGTRLTVT.

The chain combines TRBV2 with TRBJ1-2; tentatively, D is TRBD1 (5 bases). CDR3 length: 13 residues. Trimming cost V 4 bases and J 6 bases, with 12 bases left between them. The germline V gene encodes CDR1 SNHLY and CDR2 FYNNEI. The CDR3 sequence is CASSVFRGNGYTF. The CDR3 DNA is TGTGCCAGCAGTGTATTCCGGGGGAATGGCTACACCTTC.

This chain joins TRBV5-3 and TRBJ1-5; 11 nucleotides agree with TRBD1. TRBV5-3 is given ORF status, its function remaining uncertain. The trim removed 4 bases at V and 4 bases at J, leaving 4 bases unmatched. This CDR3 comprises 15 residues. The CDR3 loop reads CARSPDRGQNQPQHF. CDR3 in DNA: TGTGCCAGAAGCCCGGACAGGGGGCAGAATCAGCCCCAGCATTTT.

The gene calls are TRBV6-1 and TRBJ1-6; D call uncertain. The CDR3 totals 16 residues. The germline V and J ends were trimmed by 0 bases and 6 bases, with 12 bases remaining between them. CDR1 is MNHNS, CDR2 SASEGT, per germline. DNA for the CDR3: TGTGCCAGCAGTGAAGCGTTTAGGGCCGTTAATTCACCCCTCCACTTT. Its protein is CASSEAFRAVNSPLHF.

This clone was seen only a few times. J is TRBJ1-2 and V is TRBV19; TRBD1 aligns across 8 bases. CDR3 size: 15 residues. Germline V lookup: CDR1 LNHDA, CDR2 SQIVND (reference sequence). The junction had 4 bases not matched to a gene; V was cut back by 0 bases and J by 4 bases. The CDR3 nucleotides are TGTGCCAGTAGTATAGATCGGACAGGGTTCTATGGCTACACCTTC. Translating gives CASSIDRTGFYGYTF.